Detailed here is one T cell receptor (beta chain). In the study's own analysis: Amplification of reference gene primers provided the estimated nucleated cell counts. Sequencing used immunoSEQ multiplex PCR; TCRdb keeps in-frame clones, though not all of them. V, J and clone size derive from that table, while D and trimming were established from the DNA sequence. The data hold about 51,000 clones, with around 93% observed a single time. This record comes from a study of blood T cell repertoires in COVID-19. Study background: Acute and convalescent COVID-19 specimens originated in the United States, Italy and Spain. Nucleic acid was either cDNA or gDNA, and it came from T cells, B-cell-depleted T cells, or PBMCs.

Germline CDR1 LNHNV, CDR2 YYDKDF (reference sequence). The CDR3 is 13 residues long. J was trimmed by 4 bases and V by 4 bases; bases with no gene match: 4. The sample consisted of peripheral blood. The V gene is TRBV15, the J gene TRBJ2-7, with 7 nucleotides matching TRBD1. This sequence originates from a man aged 45 to 65 with acute or convalescent COVID-19. CDR3 DNA sequence: TGTGCCACCAGCACCAACAGGGGTTACGAGCAGTACTTC. This translates into CATSTNRGYEQYF. The full variable domain, completed using reference TRBV15 and TRBJ2-7, is DAMVIQNPRYQVTQFGKPVTLSCSQTLNHNVMYWYQQKSSQAPKLLFHYYDKDFNNEADTPDNFQSRRPNTSFCFLDIRSPGLGDTAMYLCATSTNRGYEQYFGPGTRLTVT.